The rows below give T cell receptor beta chains drawn from one sample of a study of beta chain features in type 1 diabetes. Assay: immunoSEQ multiplex PCR; the TCRdb copy retains only in-frame clones and omits some. Altogether 150,000 to 200,000 clones are present, approximately 9% being singletons, with the ten largest covering about 0.5%. The source material was central memory CD4+ T cells from blood. The receptors come from a woman aged 18 to 35 with type 1 diabetes. The CDR3 runs from the conserved cysteine through the conserved F or W. The order of the fields is clone size, V gene, J gene, D gene, CDR3 DNA, CDR3 protein. The D gene is left open where the match is weak. Only some rows state a clone size, as once, few, many or a class for expanded clones.

-	TRBV4-3	TRBJ1-5	-	TGCGCCAGCAGCCAAGATGGACAGATTAATCAGCCCCAGCATTTT	CASSQDGQINQPQHF
few	TRBV28	TRBJ2-5	TRBD1	TGTGCCAGCAGTTCGACAGGGGAGTCGGAGACCCAGTACTTC	CASSSTGESETQYF
-	TRBV5-1	TRBJ2-7	TRBD1	TGCGCCAGCAGCACCAATCAGGGGGTGGCCTACGAGCAGTACTTC	CASSTNQGVAYEQYF
few	TRBV4-3	TRBJ2-3	-	TGCGCCAGCAGCCAATACCGAACTGGCACAGATACGCAGTATTTT	CASSQYRTGTDTQYF
few	TRBV29-1	TRBJ2-1	TRBD1	TGCAGCGTTGGAAGAGGACAGGGTCCCCTAGGTGAGCAGTTCTTC	CSVGRGQGPLGEQFF
-	TRBV4-3	TRBJ2-1	TRBD2	TGCGCCAGCAGCCAAGATCGACTAGCGGGCGGTGAGCAGTTCTTC	CASSQDRLAGGEQFF
-	TRBV6-1	TRBJ2-5	-	TGTGCCAGCATCTCAAGAACAGGGCAGGGAGAGACCCAGTACTTC	CASISRTGQGETQYF
-	TRBV5-6	TRBJ1-3	-	TGTGCCAGCAGCTTGGTTTCAGGGCGGAACACCATATATTTT	CASSLVSGRNTIYF
-	TRBV14	TRBJ1-1	-	TGTGCCAGCAGCGATCTTTTGAGCGGGGCCACTGAAGCTTTCTTT	CASSDLLSGATEAFF
-	TRBV4-3	TRBJ2-7	-	TGCGCCAGCAGCCAAGAGTCATCAGGCGAGCAGTACTTC	CASSQESSGEQYF
few	TRBV5-4	TRBJ2-7	TRBD2	TGTGCCAGCAGCTTGGACGGGCTAGCGGGAAATGCATACGAGCAGTACTTC	CASSLDGLAGNAYEQYF
-	TRBV18	TRBJ2-1	TRBD1	TGTGCCAGCTCACCGGGACAGGCAAGGTTGAATGAGCAGTTCTTC	CASSPGQARLNEQFF
few	TRBV10-3	TRBJ2-7	TRBD2	TGTGCCATCAGTGACGGGGGACTAGTTTCCTACGAGCAGTACTTC	CAISDGGLVSYEQYF
-	TRBV5-1	TRBJ2-7	TRBD1	TGCGCCAGCAGCTCGGGACAGGGGGCTTTGTACGAGCAGTACTTC	CASSSGQGALYEQYF
few	TRBV20-1	TRBJ1-1	-	TGCAGTGCTAGAGATCTGGCAGAAGCTTTCTTT	CSARDLAEAFF
few	TRBV7-8	TRBJ1-2	-	TGTGCCAGCAGCTTAGCAGCGGGTAGCGGCTACACCTTC	CASSLAAGSGYTF
-	TRBV28	TRBJ2-3	TRBD2	TGTGCCAGCAGTTCCCCGAGCGGGAGTAACCCGCATACGCAGTATTTT	CASSSPSGSNPHTQYF
few	TRBV11-3	TRBJ2-5	-	TGTGCCAGCAGCTTAGAAGTCGGGACTCCTAAGGAGACCCAGTACTTC	CASSLEVGTPKETQYF
few	TRBV12-5	TRBJ2-1	-	TGTGCTAGTGGCCCGGGGTCTTCCTACAATGAGCAGTTCTTC	CASGPGSSYNEQFF
few	TRBV5-6	TRBJ2-4	TRBD1	TGTGCCAGCAGCGGGACAGGGATCAACATTCAGTACTTC	CASSGTGINIQYF
many	TRBV5-6	TRBJ2-1	-	TGTGCCAGCAGCTTGGACGGGGGGCCCTACAATGAGCAGTTCTTC	CASSLDGGPYNEQFF
few	TRBV2	TRBJ2-1	-	TGTGCCAGGACAATCAGGGGCCCAAACAATGAGCAGTTCTTC	CARTIRGPNNEQFF
-	TRBV7-9	TRBJ1-1	-	TGTGCCAGCAGCTTAAGGGGGGGTCGGTTGGGTACTGAAGCTTTCTTT	CASSLRGGRLGTEAFF
few	TRBV2	TRBJ1-4	TRBD1	TGTGCCAGCATACGGGACAGAACTAATGAAAAACTGTTTTTT	CASIRDRTNEKLFF
-	TRBV30	TRBJ2-5	TRBD2	TGTGCCTGGAGCCCTCTAGCGGTAGAGACCCAGTACTTC	CAWSPLAVETQYF
few	TRBV6-5	TRBJ2-7	-	TGTGCCACCTCGACCCGGGACGAGCAGTACTTC	CATSTRDEQYF
many	TRBV4-1	TRBJ2-7	-	TGCGCCAGCAGCCAGATGGGCGACAGGACCTACGAGCAGTACTTC	CASSQMGDRTYEQYF
-	TRBV7-3	TRBJ2-7	TRBD2	TGTGCCAGCAGCGCGGGACTAGCGGGCTCGAGCTCCTACGAGCAGTACTTC	CASSAGLAGSSSYEQYF
few	TRBV19	TRBJ2-6	-	TGTGCCAGTAGTATAGATAGTGTCCAATCTGGGGCCAACGTCCTGACTTTC	CASSIDSVQSGANVLTF
few	TRBV7-9	TRBJ1-2	TRBD1	TGTGCCAGCAGCCGATCAGACAAGGACAGGGCCGATGGCTACACCTTC	CASSRSDKDRADGYTF
few	TRBV5-6	TRBJ2-3	TRBD2	TGTGCCAGCAGCCCGGGACTAGCATTGGATACGCAGTATTTT	CASSPGLALDTQYF
few	TRBV7-2	TRBJ2-2	-	TGTGCCAGCAGCTTAGTCGGTGCCCCAACCGGGGAGCTGTTTTTT	CASSLVGAPTGELFF
few	TRBV18	TRBJ2-7	-	TGTGCCAGCTCACCATACCAGTCTGGCCCCGAGCAGTACTTC	CASSPYQSGPEQYF
-	TRBV10-3	TRBJ1-1	-	TGTGCCATCAGTGGGAGCGGGGCGAACACTGAAGCTTTCTTT	CAISGSGANTEAFF
few	TRBV7-3	TRBJ2-2	TRBD1	TGTGCCAGCAGCGCATGGACAGGGGGCAGGACCGGGGAGCTGTTTTTT	CASSAWTGGRTGELFF
-	TRBV4-3	TRBJ2-7	TRBD2	TGCGCCAGCAGCCGTATATGGCTAGCGGGGCCCTACTCTGGGGAGCAGTACTTC	CASSRIWLAGPYSGEQYF
-	TRBV5-1	TRBJ2-3	TRBD2	TGCGCCAGCAGCTTGAGGAGCGGGGTCACAGATACGCAGTATTTT	CASSLRSGVTDTQYF
-	TRBV7-2	TRBJ2-7	-	TGTGCCAGCAGCCGCCTAAGCGGGACATATTACGAGCAGTACTTC	CASSRLSGTYYEQYF
few	TRBV7-2	TRBJ2-7	-	TGTGCCAGCAGCTTACTCCCCTACGAGCAGTACTTC	CASSLLPYEQYF
few	TRBV11-2	TRBJ2-3	TRBD2	TGTGCCAGCAGCTCTAGCGGGGGGTCTGCTACAGATACGCAGTATTTT	CASSSSGGSATDTQYF
-	TRBV28	TRBJ2-7	TRBD1	TGTGCCAGCAGTTTGGCGACAGGGTTGGGCTACGAGCAGTACTTC	CASSLATGLGYEQYF
few	TRBV5-1	TRBJ2-7	TRBD2	TGCGCCAGCAGCTTGATGGCTAGCGGCGTTTACGAGCAGTACTTC	CASSLMASGVYEQYF